This T cell receptor (beta chain) was documented in a study of shared clonotypes between healthy human individuals. Produced via immunoSEQ multiplex PCR; TCRdb's table is partial and in-frame only. The sample consists of over a million clones, around 78% of them appearing once. Germline V gene lookup returns CDR1 SGHTA and CDR2 FQGNSA. This CDR3 contains 16 residues. The ends lost 1 base at V and 6 bases at J; junction bases unmatched: 4. The chain recombines TRBV7-2 with TRBJ2-2; 11 positions match TRBD2. The sample comprised memory CD4+ T cells from PBMCs. Subset denoted: CD45RA-negative fraction. The clonotype was recovered from a man aged 18-30 years in good health. Some clones in this sample may be carry-over from other donors' samples. CDR3 coding DNA: TGTGCCAGCAGCTTAGTGTTAGCGGGAGGGTCCGGGGAGCTGTTTTTT. Translating gives CASSLVLAGGSGELFF.